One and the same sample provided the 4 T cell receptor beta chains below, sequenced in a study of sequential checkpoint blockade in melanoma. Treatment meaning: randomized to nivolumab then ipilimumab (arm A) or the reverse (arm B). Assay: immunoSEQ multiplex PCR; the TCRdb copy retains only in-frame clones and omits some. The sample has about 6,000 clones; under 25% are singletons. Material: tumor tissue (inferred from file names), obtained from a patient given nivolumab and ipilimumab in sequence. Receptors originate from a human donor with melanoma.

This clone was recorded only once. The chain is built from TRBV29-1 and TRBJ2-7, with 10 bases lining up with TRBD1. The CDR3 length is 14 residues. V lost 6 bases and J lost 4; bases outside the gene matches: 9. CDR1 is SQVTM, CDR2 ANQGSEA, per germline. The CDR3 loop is CSVSSWDRGYEQYF. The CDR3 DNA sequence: TGCAGCGTCTCAAGCTGGGACAGGGGATACGAGCAGTACTTC.

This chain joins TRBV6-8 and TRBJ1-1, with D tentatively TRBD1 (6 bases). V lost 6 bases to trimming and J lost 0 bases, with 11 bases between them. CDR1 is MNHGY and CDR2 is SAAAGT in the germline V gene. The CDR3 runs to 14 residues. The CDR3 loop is CASRGGQLNTEAFF. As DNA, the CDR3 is TGTGCCAGCAGGGGAGGACAGTTGAACACTGAAGCTTTCTTT.

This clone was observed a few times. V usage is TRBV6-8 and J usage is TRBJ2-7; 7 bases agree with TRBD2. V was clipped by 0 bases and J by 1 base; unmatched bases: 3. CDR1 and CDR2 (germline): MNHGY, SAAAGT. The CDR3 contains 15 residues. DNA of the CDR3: TGTGCCAGCAGTTACTCTAGCGGGTCTTCCTACGAGCAGTACTTC. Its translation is CASSYSSGSSYEQYF.

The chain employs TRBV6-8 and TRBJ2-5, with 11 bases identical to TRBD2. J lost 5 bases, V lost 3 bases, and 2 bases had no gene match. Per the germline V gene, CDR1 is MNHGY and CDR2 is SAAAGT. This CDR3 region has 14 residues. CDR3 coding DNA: TGTGCCAGCAGTTATAGCGGGAGGGGGGAGACCCAGTACTTC. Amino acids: CASSYSGRGETQYF.